Listed below are T cell receptor beta chains from one sample, sequenced in a study of T cells in Graves' hyperthyroidism and ophthalmopathy. TCRdb recomputed calls from the multiplex PCR reads with MiXCR, one row per CDR3 protein. The sample includes about 460,000 distinct CDR3 sequences, roughly 22% of them seen just once. Sequenced sample: blood. Receptors were obtained from a woman aged 70-85 years with Graves' ophthalmopathy. Each CDR3 is given without its conserved first and last residue. Each record gives: J gene, V gene, CDR3 protein.

j_call: TRBJ1-2; v_call: TRBV30; cdr3_aa: AWKGHPNYGYT
j_call: TRBJ2-7; v_call: TRBV6-1; cdr3_aa: ASSEGLADSSYEQY
j_call: TRBJ2-5; v_call: TRBV7-2; cdr3_aa: ASSSDSGAQETQY
j_call: TRBJ1-2; v_call: TRBV27; cdr3_aa: ASSSLGGLYGYT
j_call: TRBJ2-1; v_call: TRBV4-2; cdr3_aa: ASSQELRDNEQF
j_call: TRBJ2-7; v_call: TRBV10-1; cdr3_aa: ASSEGFSYEQY
j_call: TRBJ2-1; v_call: TRBV5-5; cdr3_aa: ASSLTLAGGYNEQF
j_call: TRBJ2-4; v_call: TRBV7-3; cdr3_aa: ASSGTSFEAKNIQY
j_call: TRBJ1-2; v_call: TRBV6-6; cdr3_aa: ASSYGLGANYGYT
j_call: TRBJ1-2; v_call: TRBV7-9; cdr3_aa: ASSRIGGAKGYT
j_call: TRBJ2-5; v_call: TRBV4-1; cdr3_aa: ASSQDGRVPQETQY
j_call: TRBJ2-3; v_call: TRBV6-1; cdr3_aa: ASSVMTSGFLTDTQY
j_call: TRBJ2-1; v_call: TRBV7-6; cdr3_aa: ASSSLAWGGYNEQF
j_call: TRBJ1-2; v_call: TRBV4-3; cdr3_aa: ASSQDRQIFGYT
j_call: TRBJ2-7; v_call: TRBV6-2/TRBV6-3; cdr3_aa: ASLGQGSSYEQY
j_call: TRBJ1-2; v_call: TRBV19; cdr3_aa: ASSILHREPYGYT
j_call: TRBJ1-2; v_call: TRBV6-1; cdr3_aa: ASRPERPSGGGSYT
j_call: TRBJ2-3; v_call: TRBV4-1; cdr3_aa: ASSQDILAGGSLVDTQY
j_call: TRBJ2-3; v_call: TRBV3-1; cdr3_aa: ASSLRTSGSSTDTQY
j_call: TRBJ2-2; v_call: TRBV20-1; cdr3_aa: SAPSGRGGPGTGELF
j_call: TRBJ2-1; v_call: TRBV11-2; cdr3_aa: ASSVTSGSYEQF
j_call: TRBJ2-1; v_call: TRBV7-2; cdr3_aa: ASSRGFSGIYNEQF
j_call: TRBJ2-6; v_call: TRBV6-1; cdr3_aa: ASTSPTTGISGANVLT
j_call: TRBJ2-4; v_call: TRBV19; cdr3_aa: ASSINRGDIQY
j_call: TRBJ1-2; v_call: TRBV30; cdr3_aa: AWSAPGTNYGYT
j_call: TRBJ2-2; v_call: TRBV5-1; cdr3_aa: ASSLASGQPTGELF
j_call: TRBJ1-1; v_call: TRBV5-4; cdr3_aa: ASSLADRRTEAF
j_call: TRBJ2-3; v_call: TRBV28; cdr3_aa: ASSLPRMGGRADTQY
j_call: TRBJ1-2; v_call: TRBV28; cdr3_aa: ASTPGRVGGNYGYT
j_call: TRBJ2-5; v_call: TRBV27; cdr3_aa: ASRRTGTSGRRIPETQY
j_call: TRBJ2-1; v_call: TRBV24-1; cdr3_aa: ATSGVGEQF
j_call: TRBJ2-7; v_call: TRBV2; cdr3_aa: ASSTGGAPYEQY
j_call: TRBJ2-5; v_call: TRBV12-3/TRBV12-4; cdr3_aa: ASSSSPGTQY
j_call: TRBJ1-5; v_call: TRBV28; cdr3_aa: ASNPGQDSNQPQH
j_call: TRBJ2-3; v_call: TRBV6-1; cdr3_aa: ASSVNGQGIADTQY
j_call: TRBJ1-4; v_call: TRBV7-9; cdr3_aa: ASSVGQFNEKLF